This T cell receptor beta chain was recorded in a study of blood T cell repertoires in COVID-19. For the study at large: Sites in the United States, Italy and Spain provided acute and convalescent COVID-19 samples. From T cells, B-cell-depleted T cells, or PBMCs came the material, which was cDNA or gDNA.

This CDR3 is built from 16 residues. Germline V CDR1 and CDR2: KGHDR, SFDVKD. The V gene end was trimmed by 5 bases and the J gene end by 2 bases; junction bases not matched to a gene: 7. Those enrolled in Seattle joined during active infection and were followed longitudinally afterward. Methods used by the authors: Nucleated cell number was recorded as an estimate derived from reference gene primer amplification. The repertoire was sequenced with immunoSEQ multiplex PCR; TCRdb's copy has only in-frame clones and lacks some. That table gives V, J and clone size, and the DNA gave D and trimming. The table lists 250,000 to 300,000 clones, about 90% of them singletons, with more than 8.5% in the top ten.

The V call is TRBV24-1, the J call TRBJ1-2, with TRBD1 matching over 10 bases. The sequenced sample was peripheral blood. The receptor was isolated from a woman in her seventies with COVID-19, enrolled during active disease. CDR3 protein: CATSARGQGKNYGYTF. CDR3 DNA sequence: TGTGCCACCAGTGCCAGGGGACAGGGGAAAAACTATGGCTACACCTTC.